The rows below give T cell receptor beta chains drawn from one sample of a study of OX40 agonist ivuxolimab in advanced cancers. Assay: immunoSEQ multiplex PCR; the TCRdb copy retains only in-frame clones and omits some. The data contain tens of thousands of clones, 75% to 85% of them seen just once; the ten biggest clones take up 3.1%. The material was CD4+ or CD8+ T cells sorted from blood, obtained in a trial of the OX40 agonist ivuxolimab. The receptors here all came from an adult with an advanced solid tumor such as melanoma, head and neck, liver or kidney cancer. Each CDR3 is given with its conserved first and last residue. The order of the fields is CDR3 protein, CDR3 DNA, D gene, J gene, V gene, clone size. The D gene is left open where the match is weak. Not every row has a clone size; where given, it reads once, few, many or a size class.

CDR3: CASSLDTGFMGEGAYEQYF
DNA: TGTGCCAGCAGCTTAGATACGGGTTTTATGGGAGAAGGGGCCTACGAGCAGTACTTC
D: -
J: TRBJ2-7
V: TRBV7-9
size: once

CDR3: CASSKPGLEQYF
DNA: TGTGCCAGCAGTAAACCAGGGTTGGAGCAGTACTTC
D: -
J: TRBJ2-7
V: TRBV6-5
size: -

CDR3: CASSPQGTGNTEAFF
DNA: TGTGCCAGCTCACCGCAGGGTACTGGGAACACTGAAGCTTTCTTT
D: -
J: TRBJ1-1
V: TRBV18
size: -

CDR3: CATAQRRQGTYNEQFF
DNA: TGTGCCACGGCCCAGAGGCGGCAGGGGACCTACAATGAGCAGTTCTTC
D: -
J: TRBJ2-1
V: TRBV19
size: -

CDR3: CASSQARVYTDTQYF
DNA: TGTGCCAGCAGCCAAGCTAGGGTCTACACAGATACGCAGTATTTT
D: -
J: TRBJ2-3
V: TRBV4-2
size: -

CDR3: CAISHPGQEAFF
DNA: TGTGCCATCAGTCACCCCGGACAGGAAGCTTTCTTT
D: -
J: TRBJ1-1
V: TRBV10-3
size: -

CDR3: CASSMRDRSPLETQYF
DNA: TGTGCCAGTAGTATGCGGGACAGATCACCCCTGGAGACCCAGTACTTC
D: -
J: TRBJ2-5
V: TRBV19
size: -

CDR3: CASSLGDRREETQYF
DNA: TGCGCCAGCAGCTTGGGGGACCGGCGGGAAGAGACCCAGTACTTC
D: -
J: TRBJ2-5
V: TRBV5-1
size: -

CDR3: CASSLGLAGDTQYF
DNA: TGTGCCAGCTCTTTGGGACTAGCGGGAGATACGCAGTATTTT
D: TRBD2
J: TRBJ2-3
V: TRBV18
size: -

CDR3: CASSDSQNTEAFF
DNA: TGTGCCAGCAGTGACTCACAGAACACTGAAGCTTTCTTT
D: -
J: TRBJ1-1
V: TRBV6-4
size: -

CDR3: CASSLDSSYNSPLHF
DNA: TGCGCCAGCAGCTTGGATAGCTCCTATAATTCACCCCTCCACTTT
D: -
J: TRBJ1-6
V: TRBV5-1
size: -

CDR3: CASNQGQAGYGYTF
DNA: TGCGCCAGCAACCAGGGACAGGCCGGCTATGGCTACACCTTC
D: TRBD1
J: TRBJ1-2
V: TRBV5-1
size: -

CDR3: CASRPDSSGNTIYF
DNA: TGTGCCAGTAGACCGGATAGCTCTGGAAACACCATATATTTT
D: -
J: TRBJ1-3
V: TRBV19
size: -

CDR3: CASSLDRGRSYGYTF
DNA: TGTGCCAGCAGTTTGGACAGGGGGCGTAGCTATGGCTACACCTTC
D: TRBD1
J: TRBJ1-2
V: TRBV28
size: -

CDR3: CASSQELLGPLSHEQFF
DNA: TGTGCCAGCAGCCAGGAACTTCTAGGACCCTTAAGCCATGAGCAGTTCTTC
D: -
J: TRBJ2-1
V: TRBV7-9
size: -

CDR3: CSASRVKGYTF
DNA: TGCAGTGCTAGCCGGGTAAAGGGCTACACCTTC
D: -
J: TRBJ1-2
V: TRBV20-1
size: -